This TCR beta chain comes out of a study of shared T cell receptors in the human thymus. This clone was seen a single time. The CDR3 loop spans 13 amino acids. The germline V gene encodes CDR1 MNHEY and CDR2 SMNVEV (reference sequence). The V end was cut by 9 bases, the J end by 0 bases, with 11 bases between. Profiled with immunoSEQ multiplex PCR; TCRdb holds only in-frame clones, not every one. Among hundreds of thousands of clones, roughly 74% were seen once, and the ten largest hold approximately 0.013%. The same sample was also studied in work on human thymus T cells. As reported in that work: Healthy Finnish infants undergoing corrective surgery for congenital heart defects provided the donor material. Thymic resections from corrective heart surgery supplied the tissue. Repertoires sampled from thymus and blood appeared biased in V and J gene usage. Related work showed strongly overlapping thymic repertoires across unrelated individuals.

The chain joins TRBV27 to TRBJ1-1; a weak D match, TRBD1 (6 bases). The material sequenced was thymocytes. The source is a boy in the first two years of life with a congenital heart defect. CDR3 loop: CASSGGLNTEAFF. CDR3 coding DNA: TGTGCCAGTTCGGGGGGCCTGAACACTGAAGCTTTCTTT.